The T cell receptor (beta chain) described here comes from a study of blood T cell repertoires in COVID-19. About the study: Sites in the United States, Italy and Spain provided acute and convalescent COVID-19 samples. From T cells, B-cell-depleted T cells, or PBMCs came the material, which was cDNA or gDNA.

Assay: immunoSEQ multiplex PCR; the TCRdb copy retains only in-frame clones and omits some. The data show about 110,000 clones, approximately 82% seen once. The V gene's germline CDR1 is SGHTA and CDR2 FQGNSA. J gave up 3 bases and V 1 base, and 9 bases lay outside the gene matches. CDR3 length equals 16 residues. V usage is TRBV7-2 and J usage is TRBJ2-7; TRBD2 aligns across 7 bases. This receptor was obtained from a woman aged 55-69 years with acute or convalescent COVID-19. The source material was peripheral blood. DNA for the CDR3: TGTGCCAGCAGCTTAGGGTTGGCGGGAGCCCTCTACGAGCAGTACTTC. Residues: CASSLGLAGALYEQYF.